This is a list of T cell receptor beta chains from one sample in a study of low-dose radiotherapy and immunotherapy resistance in tumors. TCRdb recomputed calls from the reads with MiXCR, one row per CDR3 protein. This table holds tens of thousands of distinct CDR3 sequences, roughly 31% found once. Sequencing was performed on PBMCs, taken before treatment. The receptors shown here come from a male donor with gallbladder cancer. Each CDR3 is given with its conserved first and last residue. D genes are given only for firm matches. Not every row has a clone size; where given, it reads once, few, many or a size class.

D | length | size | J | V | CDR3 | DNA
- | 14 | - | TRBJ2-7 | TRBV2 | CASSRPEAPYEQYF | TGTGCCAGCAGCCGTCCCGAAGCCCCCTACGAGCAGTACTTC
- | 15 | many | TRBJ2-7 | TRBV23-1 | CASSQEEFISYEQYF | TGCGCCAGCAGTCAAGAGGAGTTCATCTCCTACGAGCAGTACTTC
- | 14 | medium-sized | TRBJ1-2 | TRBV6-2/TRBV6-3 | CASSYSQGGYGYTF | TGTGCCAGCAGCTATTCACAGGGCGGCTATGGCTACACCTTC
- | 15 | - | TRBJ2-1 | TRBV5-1 | CASSLDYNSYNEQFF | TGCGCCAGCAGCTTGGATTACAACTCCTACAATGAGCAGTTCTTC
- | 13 | - | TRBJ2-3 | TRBV6-2/TRBV6-3 | CASSQNPGDTQYF | TGTGCCAGCAGCCAAAACCCTGGGGATACGCAGTATTTT
TRBD1 | 15 | once | TRBJ2-1 | TRBV29-1 | CSAQGAGRNYNEQFF | TGCAGCGCACAGGGGGCTGGGAGGAACTACAATGAGCAGTTCTTC
TRBD2 | 14 | - | TRBJ2-5 | TRBV7-8 | CASSRGDWEETQYF | TGTGCCAGCAGTCGGGGGGACTGGGAAGAGACCCAGTACTTC
- | 15 | many | TRBJ1-6 | TRBV20-1 | CSARVPGQDNSPLHF | TGCAGTGCTAGGGTACCGGGACAAGATAATTCACCCCTCCACTTT
- | 13 | many | TRBJ2-7 | TRBV29-1 | CSVVGRGGYEQYF | TGCAGCGTTGTGGGGCGAGGAGGCTACGAGCAGTACTTC
TRBD1 | 16 | many | TRBJ2-2 | TRBV4-2 | CASSQETGANTGELFF | TGTGCCAGCAGCCAAGAGACAGGGGCGAACACCGGGGAGCTGTTTTTT
TRBD2 | 16 | medium-sized | TRBJ2-3 | TRBV6-6 | CASSYSRLAAPDTQYF | TGTGCCAGCAGTTACTCGAGACTAGCGGCCCCAGATACGCAGTATTTT
- | 12 | - | TRBJ1-5 | TRBV28 | CATTGGTQPQHF | TGTGCCACGACGGGGGGGACTCAGCCCCAGCATTTT
TRBD1 | 15 | many | TRBJ1-4 | TRBV12-3/TRBV12-4 | CASSRDRGTNEKLFF | TGTGCCAGCAGCCGCGACAGGGGGACTAATGAAAAACTGTTTTTT
TRBD2 | 19 | many | TRBJ2-3 | TRBV7-2 | CASSYTRGGNLLSTDTQYF | TGTGCCAGCAGCTACACGCGCGGGGGAAACCTCTTAAGCACAGATACGCAGTATTTT
- | 14 | many | TRBJ2-3 | TRBV5-1 | CASSLYRSTDTQYF | TGCGCCAGCTCTCTGTACAGGAGCACAGATACGCAGTATTTT
TRBD1 | 16 | many | TRBJ1-1 | TRBV19 | CASIPQRGQGSTEAFF | TGTGCCAGTATCCCCCAAAGGGGGCAGGGGTCCACTGAAGCTTTCTTT
TRBD1 | 14 | medium-sized | TRBJ2-7 | TRBV5-4 | CASRRQGSLGEQYF | TGTGCCAGCCGGAGACAGGGATCCTTAGGGGAGCAGTACTTC
- | 14 | many | TRBJ2-5 | TRBV20-1 | CSATSTAAQETQYF | TGCAGTGCTACCTCGACAGCGGCCCAAGAGACCCAGTACTTC
- | 14 | - | TRBJ2-7 | TRBV5-4 | CASSRQGGSHEQYF | TGTGCCAGCAGCCGCCAGGGGGGATCCCACGAGCAGTACTTC
- | 12 | many | TRBJ1-3 | TRBV29-1 | CSVEGIRNTIYF | TGCAGCGTTGAGGGGATTAGAAACACCATATATTTT
- | 15 | few | TRBJ1-6 | TRBV7-2 | CASSLVPRAYSPLHF | TGTGCCAGCAGCTTAGTGCCCAGGGCCTATTCACCCCTCCACTTT
TRBD1 | 14 | many | TRBJ1-1 | TRBV27 | CASSRTGKGTEAFF | TGTGCCAGCAGCCGGACAGGGAAGGGCACTGAAGCTTTCTTT
TRBD2 | 15 | many | TRBJ2-3 | TRBV12-3/TRBV12-4 | CASSPPGGSTDTQYF | TGTGCCAGCAGCCCCCCGGGGGGAAGCACAGATACGCAGTATTTT
- | 15 | - | TRBJ1-5 | TRBV7-2 | CASTPRAGADQPQHF | TGTGCCAGCACCCCTCGCGCGGGTGCCGATCAGCCCCAGCATTTT
- | 15 | - | TRBJ2-6 | TRBV5-3 | CASNNRDSGANVLTF | TGTGCCAGCAACAACCGGGACTCTGGGGCCAACGTCCTGACTTTC
TRBD1 | 13 | - | TRBJ1-4 | TRBV5-1 | CASSIGQGEKLFF | TGCGCCAGCAGCATTGGACAGGGAGAAAAACTGTTTTTT
TRBD2 | 13 | many | TRBJ2-1 | TRBV10-3 | CAISGGGYNEQFF | TGTGCCATCAGTGGGGGGGGGTACAATGAGCAGTTCTTC
- | 16 | - | TRBJ1-4 | TRBV28 | CASSLMSDQRSEKLFF | TGTGCCAGCAGTTTAATGTCGGATCAGAGGAGTGAAAAACTGTTTTTT
TRBD1 | 15 | many | TRBJ1-1 | TRBV14 | CASSHLGQGATEAFF | TGTGCCAGCAGCCACCTCGGACAGGGGGCGACTGAAGCTTTCTTT
TRBD1 | 12 | - | TRBJ2-7 | TRBV5-1 | CASSSTGAEQYF | TGCGCCAGCAGCTCGACAGGGGCCGAGCAGTACTTC
TRBD1 | 16 | - | TRBJ2-2 | TRBV19 | CASSPQGQGIPGELFF | TGTGCCAGTAGTCCTCAGGGACAGGGGATTCCCGGGGAGCTGTTTTTT
- | 14 | - | TRBJ2-7 | TRBV18 | CASSPGQLAGEQYF | TGTGCCAGCTCACCTGGGCAGCTCGCAGGAGAGCAGTACTTC
TRBD2 | 13 | - | TRBJ2-7 | TRBV29-1 | CSVAGLAGGEQYF | TGCAGCGTGGCCGGACTAGCGGGGGGGGAGCAGTACTTC
TRBD2 | 17 | - | TRBJ2-3 | TRBV28 | CASRNRGSGGRTDTQYF | TGTGCCAGCAGAAACCGAGGGAGCGGGGGCCGCACAGATACGCAGTATTTT
TRBD2 | 16 | many | TRBJ2-5 | TRBV15 | CATSRGTSGVKETQYF | TGTGCCACCAGCAGGGGGACTAGCGGGGTGAAAGAGACCCAGTACTTC
- | 15 | many | TRBJ2-1 | TRBV29-1 | CSVEWIGARLNEQFF | TGCAGCGTTGAATGGATAGGGGCCCGTCTAAATGAGCAGTTCTTC
TRBD2 | 17 | - | TRBJ2-5 | TRBV28 | CASSPFGLAVKQETQYF | TGTGCCAGCAGCCCCTTTGGCCTAGCGGTAAAACAAGAGACCCAGTACTTC
- | 14 | once | TRBJ1-4 | TRBV12-3/TRBV12-4 | CASSLVGHNEKLFF | TGTGCCAGCAGTTTAGTGGGACACAATGAAAAACTGTTTTTT
- | 13 | few | TRBJ2-3 | TRBV29-1 | CSVEEWSEDTQYF | TGCAGCGTTGAAGAATGGAGTGAAGATACGCAGTATTTT
- | 14 | many | TRBJ2-3 | TRBV5-1 | CASSSNAATDTQYF | TGCGCCAGCAGCTCCAACGCCGCTACAGATACGCAGTATTTT
- | 15 | few | TRBJ2-6 | TRBV19 | CASLDASSGANVLTF | TGTGCCAGTCTCGACGCCTCCTCTGGGGCCAACGTCCTGACTTTC
- | 16 | many | TRBJ2-1 | TRBV7-9 | CASRPPGGLRLREQFF | TGTGCCAGCAGACCTCCCGGCGGGCTTAGACTTCGTGAGCAGTTCTTC
TRBD1 | 12 | - | TRBJ2-1 | TRBV4-2 | CASSQYKDRVIF | TGTGCCAGCAGCCAATACAAGGACAGGGTTATCTTC
TRBD2 | 15 | many | TRBJ2-1 | TRBV27 | CASSFGLAEPNEQFF | TGTGCCAGCAGTTTCGGACTAGCGGAACCCAATGAGCAGTTCTTC
- | 14 | many | TRBJ2-3 | TRBV3-1 | CASSQWTVADTQYF | TGTGCCAGCAGCCAATGGACGGTGGCAGATACGCAGTATTTT
- | 16 | many | TRBJ2-5 | TRBV5-1 | CASGQNWAGAQETQYF | TGCGCCAGCGGACAGAACTGGGCGGGAGCCCAAGAGACCCAGTACTTC
- | 14 | many | TRBJ2-5 | TRBV5-1 | CASSLAEATETQYF | TGCGCCAGCAGCTTGGCTGAGGCAACCGAGACCCAGTACTTC
- | 10 | - | TRBJ1-4 | TRBV6-2/TRBV6-3 | CASSTEKLFF | TGTGCCAGCAGTACGGAAAAACTGTTTTTT
- | 13 | - | TRBJ2-1 | TRBV4-1 | CASSQDPYNEQFF | TGCGCCAGCAGCCAAGACCCCTACAATGAGCAGTTCTTC
TRBD1 | 16 | - | TRBJ2-7 | TRBV6-1 | CASSPLRTGPPYEQYF | TGTGCCAGCAGTCCCCTTCGGACAGGGCCCCCCTACGAGCAGTACTTC
TRBD1 | 14 | many | TRBJ2-7 | TRBV5-1 | CASSEQGWGYEQYF | TGCGCCAGCAGCGAACAGGGGTGGGGTTACGAGCAGTACTTC
TRBD1 | 16 | - | TRBJ1-4 | TRBV5-1 | CASSGGRQGGDEKLFF | TGCGCCAGCAGCGGGGGGAGACAGGGGGGAGATGAAAAACTGTTTTTT
- | 12 | - | TRBJ1-1 | TRBV5-8 | CASSLVTTEAFF | TGTGCCAGCAGCTTGGTTACGACTGAAGCTTTCTTT
TRBD1 | 13 | - | TRBJ1-2 | TRBV29-1 | CSSGDRDNYGYTF | TGCAGCTCCGGGGACAGGGATAACTATGGCTACACCTTC
TRBD2 | 16 | - | TRBJ2-1 | TRBV4-2 | CASSPGLAGAHNEQFF | TGTGCCAGCAGCCCTGGACTAGCGGGGGCCCACAATGAGCAGTTCTTC
- | 15 | - | TRBJ1-4 | TRBV9 | CASSVGSTTNEKLFF | TGTGCCAGCAGCGTAGGGTCCACAACTAATGAAAAACTGTTTTTT
TRBD1 | 14 | many | TRBJ2-5 | TRBV5-1 | CASSFSGTEETQYF | TGCGCCAGCAGCTTTTCCGGGACAGAAGAGACCCAGTACTTC
TRBD1 | 16 | - | TRBJ2-3 | TRBV28 | CASSLRAGGFTDTQYF | TGTGCCAGCAGTTTGCGGGCAGGGGGCTTCACAGATACGCAGTATTTT
- | 16 | medium-sized | TRBJ2-1 | TRBV4-2 | CASSQVFSANGGEQFF | TGTGCCAGCAGCCAGGTATTCAGCGCCAATGGGGGTGAGCAGTTCTTC
- | 19 | many | TRBJ2-3 | TRBV10-3 | CAISEPNPSQGGHTDTQYF | TGTGCCATCAGTGAGCCGAACCCGTCTCAGGGAGGACACACAGATACGCAGTATTTT